Sequencing of this T cell receptor beta chain was carried out in a study of Graves' ophthalmopathy and Graves' hyperthyroidism. Study background: Being free of ophthalmopathy for 18 months of follow-up defined stable hyperthyroidism.

There are many counts of this clonotype. What it binds is unknown. In germline, CDR1 is SGHRS, CDR2 YFSETQ. The CDR3 is made up of 14 amino acids. V shed 5 bases and J 2 bases; nucleotides not matched to a gene: 7. Overall study findings and caveats: A majority of expanded thyroid clonotypes exceeding 0.001 frequency were likewise present in blood.

The study amplified TCR beta CDR3 regions using RNA transcripts. The first-round RT-PCR employed HTBI primers together with the Qiagen OneStep RT-PCR kit. A multiplex PCR was then performed as the second round. TCRdb reprocessed the multiplex PCR reads with MiXCR, giving one entry per CDR3 protein. The table includes 450,000 to 600,000 distinct CDR3 sequences, less than 40% detected once. The receptor comes from an adult man with Graves' hyperthyroidism. Sequencing was done on a sample of peripheral blood or thyroid tissue (not recorded which). The rearrangement joins TRBV5-1 to TRBJ2-7; 7 positions agree with TRBD1. The DNA for the CDR3 is TGCGCCAGCAGAGGGGGCTTGGGGGCCTACGAGCAGTACTTC. Amino acids: CASRGGLGAYEQYF.